The rows below give T cell receptor beta chains drawn from one sample of a study of ipilimumab plus nivolumab after autologous stem cell transplantation. Only in-frame clones appear in the TCRdb table, and some are missing; sequencing was by immunoSEQ multiplex PCR. Of around 23,000 clones in the sample, approximately 73% are singletons; the top ten hold 20% to 30%. Here the sequenced sample was PBMCs, taken in a trial of ipilimumab plus nivolumab as post-transplant consolidation. Receptors originate from a male donor with diffuse large B-cell lymphoma. The CDR3 runs from the conserved cysteine through the conserved F or W. D genes are given only for firm matches. Clone size, where shown, is once, few, many, or a class for clones that have expanded.

cdr3_nt,cdr3_aa,d_call,cdr3_length,clone_size,v_call,j_call
TGTGCCAGCAGCTTCCATAACCCGAATGAGCAGTTCTTC,CASSFHNPNEQFF,NA,13,NA,TRBV7-6,TRBJ2-1
TGTGCCAGCAGTTTCCTAAATCCGGCGTCCTACGAGCAGTACTTC,CASSFLNPASYEQYF,NA,15,NA,TRBV6-6,TRBJ2-7
TGTGCCAGCAGTGAAAGGCGGGGCTCCTACAATGAGCAGTTCTTC,CASSERRGSYNEQFF,NA,15,NA,TRBV2,TRBJ2-1
TGCGCCACCAGCCCTAGCGGGGGGGGTGAGACCCAGTACTTC,CATSPSGGGETQYF,TRBD2,14,NA,TRBV5-1,TRBJ2-5
TGTGCCAGCAATCTAGCGTTCGTAGATACGCAGTATTTT,CASNLAFVDTQYF,NA,13,NA,TRBV2,TRBJ2-3
TGTGCCATCAGTGAGTCGACTCAAAAAACCGGGGAGCTGTTTTTT,CAISESTQKTGELFF,NA,15,NA,TRBV10-3,TRBJ2-2
TGTGCCATCAGGCCGGGGGGTATGAGACAAGAGACCCAGTACTTC,CAIRPGGMRQETQYF,TRBD2,15,NA,TRBV10-3,TRBJ2-5
TGCGCCAGCCGCTTAGGGGCAGCGAGGGACTATGGCTACACCTTC,CASRLGAARDYGYTF,NA,15,NA,TRBV5-1,TRBJ1-2
TGTGCCAGCAGATTCAAGGGCGCCACTGAAGCTTTCTTT,CASRFKGATEAFF,NA,13,NA,TRBV7-9,TRBJ1-1
TGCGCCAGCAGCCCGGACAGCACAGATACGCAGTATTTT,CASSPDSTDTQYF,NA,13,NA,TRBV5-1,TRBJ2-3
TGTGCCAGCAGCATGGATTCAGGTGGGAGTGGTTATGGCTACACCTTC,CASSMDSGGSGYGYTF,NA,16,NA,TRBV7-9,TRBJ1-2
TGTGCCAGCAGCCAAGATCGTCTGGGTAACACCGGGGAGCTGTTTTTT,CASSQDRLGNTGELFF,NA,16,NA,TRBV11-3,TRBJ2-2
TGCAGCGTGGAGGGGCGAAGCACAGATACGCAGTATTTT,CSVEGRSTDTQYF,NA,13,NA,TRBV29-1,TRBJ2-3
TGTGCCTGGAGTGGGGGCCTCGAACAGCCCCAGCATTTT,CAWSGGLEQPQHF,NA,13,few,TRBV30,TRBJ1-5